A selection of T cell receptor beta chains follows, all from one sample in a study of OX40 agonist ivuxolimab in advanced cancers. Assay used: immunoSEQ multiplex PCR; TCRdb lists only in-frame clones, some missing. The sample records roughly 100,000 clones, roughly 90% being singletons. Sequenced here: CD4+ or CD8+ T cells sorted from blood, sampled in a trial of the OX40 agonist ivuxolimab. The receptors were sampled from an adult with an advanced solid tumor such as melanoma, head and neck, liver or kidney cancer. CDR3s include the opening cysteine and the closing phenylalanine or tryptophan. Each record gives: D gene, V gene, J gene, clone size, CDR3 DNA, CDR3 protein. D genes are given only for firm matches. A clone size is listed for some rows: how often the clone was seen (once, few, many), or a class if it is expanded.

d_call: .
v_call: TRBV30
j_call: TRBJ2-3
clone_size: .
cdr3_nt: TGTGCCTGGAGTGTACGGAGCGGGGATACGCAGTATTTT
cdr3_aa: CAWSVRSGDTQYF

d_call: .
v_call: TRBV6-4
j_call: TRBJ2-7
clone_size: .
cdr3_nt: TGTGCCAGCAGTGACCAGGGGGTTATGGGACTCCCTAACGGTAGCTCCTACGAGCAGTACTTC
cdr3_aa: CASSDQGVMGLPNGSSYEQYF

d_call: .
v_call: TRBV6-5
j_call: TRBJ1-3
clone_size: .
cdr3_nt: TGTGCCAGCAGTTACTCGGACAGCTCTGGAAACACCATATATTTT
cdr3_aa: CASSYSDSSGNTIYF

d_call: .
v_call: TRBV11-3
j_call: TRBJ2-3
clone_size: .
cdr3_nt: TGTGCCAGCAGCCTAGGTCCTTCGCAAGATACGCAGTATTTT
cdr3_aa: CASSLGPSQDTQYF

d_call: .
v_call: TRBV6-6
j_call: TRBJ1-5
clone_size: once
cdr3_nt: TGTGCCAGCAGGTCTGGACGGAAAGACGGCAATCAGCCCCAGCATTTT
cdr3_aa: CASRSGRKDGNQPQHF

d_call: .
v_call: TRBV6-6
j_call: TRBJ2-3
clone_size: .
cdr3_nt: TGTGCCAGCAGGGAACCGGGGCTCACAGATACGCAGTATTTT
cdr3_aa: CASREPGLTDTQYF

d_call: TRBD2
v_call: TRBV7-9
j_call: TRBJ2-2
clone_size: once
cdr3_nt: TGTGCCAGCAGCTTCAGCGGGGCCACCGGGGAGCTGTTTTTT
cdr3_aa: CASSFSGATGELFF

d_call: .
v_call: TRBV2
j_call: TRBJ1-2
clone_size: .
cdr3_nt: TGTGCCAGCAGTGTAGGTGAAGCAGTGGGCTACACCTTC
cdr3_aa: CASSVGEAVGYTF

d_call: .
v_call: TRBV11-2
j_call: TRBJ1-2
clone_size: once
cdr3_nt: TGTGCCAGCAGCTTAGCAGTCGACTTGTCAAACGGCTACACCTTC
cdr3_aa: CASSLAVDLSNGYTF

d_call: .
v_call: TRBV7-9
j_call: TRBJ1-6
clone_size: .
cdr3_nt: TGTGCCAGCGGAGACACTTATTCACCCCTCCACTTT
cdr3_aa: CASGDTYSPLHF

d_call: TRBD2
v_call: TRBV10-3
j_call: TRBJ2-3
clone_size: .
cdr3_nt: TGTGCCATCAGTGGTCGAGAGCGGAGCGGGGGGGGTTCTAGCACAGATACGCAGTATTTT
cdr3_aa: CAISGRERSGGGSSTDTQYF

d_call: .
v_call: TRBV11-1
j_call: TRBJ2-3
clone_size: .
cdr3_nt: TGTGCCAGCAGGTATGGGAGCGGCTACACAGATACGCAGTATTTT
cdr3_aa: CASRYGSGYTDTQYF

d_call: .
v_call: TRBV7-2
j_call: TRBJ1-2
clone_size: .
cdr3_nt: TGTGCCAGCAGTTTTTCTTCAGGGGACCTGCCGGGTGGCTACACCTTC
cdr3_aa: CASSFSSGDLPGGYTF

d_call: .
v_call: TRBV10-1
j_call: TRBJ2-5
clone_size: .
cdr3_nt: TGCGCCAGCAGTGAAGGGCGGCCCGGGCAAGAGACCCAGTACTTC
cdr3_aa: CASSEGRPGQETQYF

d_call: TRBD1
v_call: TRBV4-3
j_call: TRBJ2-3
clone_size: .
cdr3_nt: TGCGCCAGCAGCCTCGGACAGGGATCAGAAGATACGCAGTATTTT
cdr3_aa: CASSLGQGSEDTQYF

d_call: .
v_call: TRBV6-1
j_call: TRBJ1-1
clone_size: .
cdr3_nt: TGTGCCAGCAGGTTTTACCCACCCTCTGAAGCTTTCTTT
cdr3_aa: CASRFYPPSEAFF

d_call: .
v_call: TRBV7-2
j_call: TRBJ2-5
clone_size: .
cdr3_nt: TGTGCCAGCAGCTTAGTTGCAGGGTCTTTGGAGACCCAGTACTTC
cdr3_aa: CASSLVAGSLETQYF

d_call: TRBD1
v_call: TRBV6-1
j_call: TRBJ2-3
clone_size: .
cdr3_nt: TGTGCCAGCAGTACATTGCAGGGGGGCACAGATACGCAGTATTTT
cdr3_aa: CASSTLQGGTDTQYF

d_call: .
v_call: TRBV7-9
j_call: TRBJ2-2
clone_size: .
cdr3_nt: TGTGCCAGCAGCTCCCCCGGGGAGCTGTTTTTT
cdr3_aa: CASSSPGELFF

d_call: .
v_call: TRBV18
j_call: TRBJ1-5
clone_size: .
cdr3_nt: TGTGCCAGCTCACCAACCAGGGCGAGCAATCAGCCCCAGCATTTT
cdr3_aa: CASSPTRASNQPQHF

d_call: .
v_call: TRBV2
j_call: TRBJ1-2
clone_size: few
cdr3_nt: TGTGCCAGCCTACGAGGGAGAAACTATGGCTACACCTTC
cdr3_aa: CASLRGRNYGYTF

d_call: .
v_call: TRBV28
j_call: TRBJ2-2
clone_size: .
cdr3_nt: TGTGCCAGCAGTTTAGGTACGAACACCGGGGAGCTGTTTTTT
cdr3_aa: CASSLGTNTGELFF

d_call: .
v_call: TRBV5-6
j_call: TRBJ2-3
clone_size: once
cdr3_nt: TGTGCCAGCACCACCCTCGACAGGACAGATACGCAGTATTTT
cdr3_aa: CASTTLDRTDTQYF

d_call: .
v_call: TRBV30
j_call: TRBJ2-5
clone_size: .
cdr3_nt: TGTGCCTGGTACGTGGCCGGGGAGACCCAGTACTTC
cdr3_aa: CAWYVAGETQYF

d_call: .
v_call: TRBV28
j_call: TRBJ2-5
clone_size: .
cdr3_nt: TGTGCCAGCACCCCAGGAGGTCTGAAGATCGGAGCCCAGTACTTC
cdr3_aa: CASTPGGLKIGAQYF

d_call: TRBD1
v_call: TRBV30
j_call: TRBJ1-4
clone_size: .
cdr3_nt: TGTGCCTGCTTGGCAGACAGGGGGCGCGTGGAAAAACTGTTTTTT
cdr3_aa: CACLADRGRVEKLFF

d_call: .
v_call: TRBV7-9
j_call: TRBJ1-1
clone_size: .
cdr3_nt: TGTGCCAGCAGCTTTGGAGGGAACACTGAAGCTTTCTTT
cdr3_aa: CASSFGGNTEAFF

d_call: TRBD1
v_call: TRBV10-1
j_call: TRBJ2-1
clone_size: .
cdr3_nt: TGCGCCAGCAGCGCTAGGACAGGGTCGGGGAATGAGCAGTTCTTC
cdr3_aa: CASSARTGSGNEQFF

d_call: .
v_call: TRBV7-9
j_call: TRBJ2-5
clone_size: .
cdr3_nt: TGTGCCAGCAGCACGGGTGGAGCGGGCGGCGAGACCCAGTACTTC
cdr3_aa: CASSTGGAGGETQYF

d_call: .
v_call: TRBV18
j_call: TRBJ2-7
clone_size: .
cdr3_nt: TGTGCCAGCTCACCACCGCCCGGGGTAGCCGAGCAGTACTTC
cdr3_aa: CASSPPPGVAEQYF

d_call: TRBD1
v_call: TRBV5-1
j_call: TRBJ1-1
clone_size: once
cdr3_nt: TGCGCCAGCAGCACTGGACAGGGGGCAGGAGACACTGAAGCTTTCTTT
cdr3_aa: CASSTGQGAGDTEAFF

d_call: .
v_call: TRBV27
j_call: TRBJ1-3
clone_size: .
cdr3_nt: TGTGCCAGCAGTTTAGGAGGGCCCGGAAGGCCTGGAAACACCATATATTTT
cdr3_aa: CASSLGGPGRPGNTIYF

d_call: .
v_call: TRBV7-2
j_call: TRBJ1-4
clone_size: .
cdr3_nt: TGTGCCAGCAGCTTACGGCGGGATGAAAAACTGTTTTTT
cdr3_aa: CASSLRRDEKLFF

d_call: TRBD1
v_call: TRBV19
j_call: TRBJ1-5
clone_size: .
cdr3_nt: TGTGCCAGTAAGGGGCAGGGGGCTCAGCCCCAGCATTTT
cdr3_aa: CASKGQGAQPQHF

d_call: .
v_call: TRBV19
j_call: TRBJ2-2
clone_size: .
cdr3_nt: TGTGCCAGTAGTGGTTCCCCGGGGAGGCCGAACACCGGGGAGCTGTTTTTT
cdr3_aa: CASSGSPGRPNTGELFF

d_call: .
v_call: TRBV15
j_call: TRBJ1-2
clone_size: few
cdr3_nt: TGTGCCACCAGCAGAGCTCCACTAGGCTATGGCTACACCTTC
cdr3_aa: CATSRAPLGYGYTF

d_call: .
v_call: TRBV9
j_call: TRBJ2-5
clone_size: .
cdr3_nt: TGTGCCAGCAGCGTAGGACTTCAAGAGACCCAGTACTTC
cdr3_aa: CASSVGLQETQYF

d_call: .
v_call: TRBV10-3
j_call: TRBJ2-3
clone_size: .
cdr3_nt: TGTGCCATCAGTGAGACAGAACTTAGCACAGATACGCAGTATTTT
cdr3_aa: CAISETELSTDTQYF

d_call: .
v_call: TRBV7-9
j_call: TRBJ1-4
clone_size: .
cdr3_nt: TGTGCCAGCAGTCCGAAGGGCGTATTCACTGAAAAACTGTTTTTT
cdr3_aa: CASSPKGVFTEKLFF

d_call: .
v_call: TRBV6-5
j_call: TRBJ1-1
clone_size: .
cdr3_nt: TGTGCCTGCGTGGGGGTGGTTTACTCTGAAGCTTTCTTT
cdr3_aa: CACVGVVYSEAFF

d_call: .
v_call: TRBV7-9
j_call: TRBJ2-5
clone_size: few
cdr3_nt: TGTGCCAGCAGCTTTAGCGGAGAGACCCAGTACTTC
cdr3_aa: CASSFSGETQYF